One sample yielded the 16 T cell receptor beta chains listed below, sequenced in a study of cytomegalovirus exposure and HLA in healthy donors. PCR amplification relied on 60 Vbeta primers (plus 13 Jbeta primers). Only in-frame clones appear in the TCRdb table, and some are missing; sequencing was by immunoSEQ multiplex PCR. The repertoire includes 200,000 to 250,000 clones, 55% to 75% of them detected once, and 2.5% to 3% sits in the top ten. Source material: PBMCs. Receptors were obtained from a man between 35 and 55 years old in good health and CMV-seropositive.

J is TRBJ2-7 and V is TRBV5-5, with 8 bases matching TRBD1. This CDR3 contains 17 residues. V dropped 3 bases and J dropped 3; count of bases not matched to a gene: 14. Germline V CDR1 and CDR2: SGHKS, YYEKEE (reference sequence). CDR3 nucleotides: TGTGCCAGCAGCTCTGCCCCCCTGGGACAGGTACTCTACGAGCAGTACTTC. This codes for CASSSAPLGQVLYEQYF.

The chain uses TRBV9 and TRBJ2-7; TRBD1 might be the D (5 bases). V dropped 0 bases and J dropped 1 base, with 8 bases sitting between them. The V gene's germline CDR1 is SGDLS and CDR2 YYNGEE. This CDR3 contains 14 residues. The chain's CDR3 is CASSVGGSSYEQYF. DNA for the CDR3: TGTGCCAGCAGCGTAGGGGGCAGTTCCTACGAGCAGTACTTC.

This clone was counted a few times. Other DNA sequences within the sample encode an identical CDR3. J is TRBJ2-3 and V is TRBV7-3, with D unclear. The CDR3 is 13 residues long. The V and J ends lost 4 bases and 6 bases respectively, with 11 bases between them. Germline assignment: CDR1 SGHTA and CDR2 FQGTGA. The CDR3: CASSSTSGDTQYF. Written as DNA, the CDR3 is TGTGCCAGCAGCTCTACTTCGGGTGATACGCAGTATTTT.

The CDR3 region is CASSEEPGTQYF. CDR3 sequence (DNA): TGTGCCAGCAGTGAAGAGCCCGGGACTCAGTACTTC. The chain uses TRBV2 and TRBJ2-7, with a tentative D call TRBD2 (6 bases). Germline assignment: CDR1 SNHLY and CDR2 FYNNEI. The length of the CDR3 is 12 residues. V was trimmed by 1 base and J by 10 bases, leaving 11 bases between them.

With regard to this clone: The CDR3 ends on some other residue instead of the conserved phenylalanine or tryptophan, so this is likely a read error. This chain joins TRBV5-1 and TRBJ1-1; D is possibly TRBD1 (5 bases). CDR3 length: 14 amino acids. CDR1 is SGHRS, CDR2 YFSETQ, per germline. V was shortened by 7 bases and J by 3 bases, with 16 bases between the two germline ends. The CDR3, as DNA: TGCGCCAGCGCGAAACTGACAGTCGACACTGAAGCTTTCCTT. It is translated as CASAKLTVDTEAFL.

The chain carries TRBV5-1 and TRBJ2-5; D is possibly TRBD2 (5 bases). V lost 2 bases and J 5 bases, leaving 13 bases between the germline ends. Germline V gives CDR1 SGHRS, CDR2 YFSETQ. This CDR3 region has 14 residues. The CDR3 DNA sequence: TGCGCCAGCAGCTTCCGGGGTCCGTCGGAGACCCAGTACTTC. Translated: CASSFRGPSETQYF. Full variable domain (remainder filled in from reference TRBV5-1 and TRBJ2-5): KAGVTQTPRYLIKTRGQQVTLSCSPISGHRSVSWYQQTPGQGLQFLFEYFSETQRNKGNFPGRFSGRQFSNSRSEMNVSTLELGDSALYLCASSFRGPSETQYFGPGTRLLVL.

CDR3 loop: CASSYRRSDSDTQYF. In DNA form, the CDR3 reads TGTGCCAGCAGTTACCGGAGGTCGGACTCAGATACGCAGTATTTT. The gene calls are TRBV6-6 and TRBJ2-3; D perhaps matches TRBD2 (5 bases). CDR3 size: 15 residues. Trimming cost V 2 bases and J 4 bases, with 13 bases left between them. The V gene's germline CDR1 is MNHNY and CDR2 SVGAGI (reference sequence).

The chain carries TRBV29-1 and TRBJ1-2, with D uncertain. The V end was cut by 0 bases, the J end by 7 bases, with 6 bases between. The germline gives CDR1 SQVTM, CDR2 ANQGSEA. The CDR3 runs 11 residues. CDR3: CSVEDRGGYTF. Written as DNA, the CDR3 is TGCAGCGTTGAAGATCGGGGTGGCTACACCTTC.

This chain connects TRBV6-5 to TRBJ1-2; the match to TRBD1 covers 9 bases. V dropped 4 bases and J dropped 6; count of bases not matched to a gene: 12. The CDR3 has 16 amino acids. Germline V CDR1 and CDR2: MNHEY, SVGAGI. CDR3 region: CASSSSSGTGSHGYTF. The DNA of the CDR3 is TGTGCCAGCAGTTCCAGCTCCGGGACAGGGTCGCATGGCTACACCTTC.

The V and J genes are TRBV5-1 and TRBJ1-5; 7 bases are a match to TRBD1. The CDR3 is made up of 14 amino acids. Germline trimming cut 3 bases from V and 3 bases from J; bases unmatched to any gene: 3. In germline, CDR1 is SGHRS, CDR2 YFSETQ. CDR3 in amino acids: CASSSGQLNQPQHF. DNA of the CDR3: TGCGCCAGCAGCTCGGGACAGCTCAATCAGCCCCAGCATTTT.

This clone appeared once. The DNA for the CDR3 is TGCAGCGTTGGGGGGGGGTTCACCACAGATACGCAGTATTTT. It yields the protein CSVGGGFTTDTQYF. The rearrangement joins TRBV29-1 to TRBJ2-3, with 7 nucleotides matching TRBD2. Germline CDR1 is SQVTM and CDR2 is ANQGSEA. Trimming removed 4 bases from V and 2 bases from J; junction bases left unmatched: 6. The CDR3 is made up of 14 amino acids.

The chain uses TRBV2 and TRBJ2-3; maybe TRBD2 (6 bases). The CDR3 extends over 15 amino acids. Trimming removed 1 base from V and 3 bases from J, with 11 bases in between. The germline CDR1 and CDR2 sequences are SNHLY and FYNNEI. The CDR3 here is CASSEVPSETDTQYF. As DNA, the CDR3 is TGTGCCAGCAGTGAAGTCCCTAGCGAGACAGATACGCAGTATTTT.

The CDR3 bases are TGTGCCAGCAGCTTAGTACAGCTATTCTACGAGCAGTACTTC. Protein product: CASSLVQLFYEQYF. This chain connects TRBV11-2 to TRBJ2-7, with D unclear. The CDR3 consists of 14 residues. The germline gives CDR1 SGHAT, CDR2 FQNNGV. V shed 1 base and J shed 3 bases, with 10 bases lying between them.

This clone was seen only once. The chain links TRBV6-5 to TRBJ1-2; D unresolved. Germline loops: CDR1 MNHEY, CDR2 SVGAGI. The CDR3 is 12 residues long. Trimming shortened V by 8 bases and J by 5 bases, and 12 bases separated the two germline ends. CDR3 sequence: CASRVVEYGYTF. The CDR3 region has the DNA TGTGCCAGCCGGGTGGTCGAGTATGGCTACACCTTC.

This chain connects TRBV6-1 to TRBJ1-5; D might be TRBD1 (5 bases). Trimming removed 5 bases at V and 1 base at J, with 12 bases between. CDR1 is MNHNS, CDR2 SASEGT, per germline. This CDR3 is 15 amino acids long. The CDR3, as DNA: TGTGCCAGCAGTCAGGGTCCAGGGAGCAATCAGCCCCAGCATTTT. It encodes CASSQGPGSNQPQHF.

The J gene is TRBJ2-4, the V gene TRBV28; TRBD2 matches at 12 bases. The CDR3 is 19 residues long. V lost 4 bases, J lost 1 base, and 11 bases stayed unmatched. Germline values: CDR1 MDHEN, CDR2 SYDVKM. Written as DNA, the CDR3 is TGTGCCAGCAGTTCGCTGAATCTAGCGGGGGGGCCCGCCAAAAACATTCAGTACTTC. It encodes CASSSLNLAGGPAKNIQYF.